A selection of T cell receptor beta chains follows, all from one sample in a study of T cells in localized non-small cell lung cancer. Assay: immunoSEQ multiplex PCR; the TCRdb copy retains only in-frame clones and omits some. The repertoire holds 28,000 or so clones, with approximately 81% as singletons. The source was peripheral blood, collected before any cancer treatment. Receptor source: a man aged 40 to 69 with stage III squamous cell lung carcinoma. Both conserved end residues are trimmed from each CDR3. Each record gives: V gene, J gene, CDR3 protein.

v_gene: TRBV5-1; j_gene: TRBJ2-2; CDR3aa: ASSFVAGGPGELF
v_gene: TRBV6-1; j_gene: TRBJ2-7; CDR3aa: ASNHRVGPYEQY
v_gene: TRBV19; j_gene: TRBJ1-1; CDR3aa: ASREVRRGSEAF
v_gene: TRBV5-4; j_gene: TRBJ2-5; CDR3aa: ASSLNRDRVVETQY
v_gene: TRBV2; j_gene: TRBJ1-2; CDR3aa: ASRDRASGYT
v_gene: TRBV4-1; j_gene: TRBJ1-6; CDR3aa: ASRPTGLDSPLH
v_gene: TRBV5-5; j_gene: TRBJ1-3; CDR3aa: ASSLAREHRGNTIY
v_gene: TRBV19; j_gene: TRBJ1-1; CDR3aa: ASSARGENTEAF
v_gene: TRBV30; j_gene: TRBJ2-3; CDR3aa: AWRMLTSGGPDTQY
v_gene: TRBV10-3; j_gene: TRBJ1-3; CDR3aa: ATSGGSDTIY
v_gene: TRBV5-1; j_gene: TRBJ2-3; CDR3aa: ASRIEKTDTQY
v_gene: TRBV7-3; j_gene: TRBJ2-2; CDR3aa: ASRDTNTGELF
v_gene: TRBV5-1; j_gene: TRBJ2-1; CDR3aa: ASSFLAGGPYNEQF
v_gene: TRBV5-4; j_gene: TRBJ2-2; CDR3aa: ASSSTRQGTGELF
v_gene: TRBV2; j_gene: TRBJ1-1; CDR3aa: ASMPGAYTEAF
v_gene: TRBV9; j_gene: TRBJ2-3; CDR3aa: ASSSRTVTDTQY
v_gene: TRBV9; j_gene: TRBJ2-1; CDR3aa: ASSRTWRSQVNEQF
v_gene: TRBV27; j_gene: TRBJ2-7; CDR3aa: ASSLTGGRDEQY
v_gene: TRBV6-5; j_gene: TRBJ1-2; CDR3aa: ATSGGTYGYT
v_gene: TRBV29-1; j_gene: TRBJ1-2; CDR3aa: SAGHLNYGYT
v_gene: TRBV7-6; j_gene: TRBJ2-3; CDR3aa: ASSLNRADTQY
v_gene: TRBV5-6; j_gene: TRBJ2-3; CDR3aa: ASSLADTQY
v_gene: TRBV4-1; j_gene: TRBJ1-1; CDR3aa: ASSLSGEGAVEAF
v_gene: TRBV9; j_gene: TRBJ1-1; CDR3aa: ASSVDGGKVAF
v_gene: TRBV28; j_gene: TRBJ1-5; CDR3aa: ASSSGQALNQPQH
v_gene: TRBV18; j_gene: TRBJ1-2; CDR3aa: ASSPPRGGYT
v_gene: TRBV5-1; j_gene: TRBJ1-1; CDR3aa: ASSQGTANTEAF
v_gene: TRBV18; j_gene: TRBJ2-7; CDR3aa: ASSPPGGLGYEQY
v_gene: TRBV7-2; j_gene: TRBJ2-1; CDR3aa: ASSLVLAGGSEQF
v_gene: TRBV29-1; j_gene: TRBJ1-2; CDR3aa: SVESVTGYGYT
v_gene: TRBV6-6; j_gene: TRBJ2-2; CDR3aa: ASIHTGELF
v_gene: TRBV5-1; j_gene: TRBJ2-7; CDR3aa: ASSLEDYEQY
v_gene: TRBV2; j_gene: TRBJ1-6; CDR3aa: ASKRTGQNSPLH
v_gene: TRBV28; j_gene: TRBJ2-3; CDR3aa: ASTQGQGIDTQY
v_gene: TRBV5-6; j_gene: TRBJ2-1; CDR3aa: ASSLTGNKLQF
v_gene: TRBV10-2; j_gene: TRBJ1-5; CDR3aa: ASRSTWTVNQPQH